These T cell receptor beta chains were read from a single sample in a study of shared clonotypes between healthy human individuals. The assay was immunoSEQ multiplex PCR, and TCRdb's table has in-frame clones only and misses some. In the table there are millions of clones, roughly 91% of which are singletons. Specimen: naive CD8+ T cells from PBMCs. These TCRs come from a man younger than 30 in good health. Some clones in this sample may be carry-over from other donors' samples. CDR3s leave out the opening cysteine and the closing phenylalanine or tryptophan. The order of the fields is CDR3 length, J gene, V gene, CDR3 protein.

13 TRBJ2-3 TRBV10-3 AISGGTASTDTQY
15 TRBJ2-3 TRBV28 ASSWGTSSGHTDTQY
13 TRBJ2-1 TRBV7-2 ASSLISGSFDEQF
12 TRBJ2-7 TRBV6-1 ASRGPITLYEQY
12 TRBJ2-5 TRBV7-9 ASSSGTEGETQY
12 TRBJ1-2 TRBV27 ASRMGGEFGGYT
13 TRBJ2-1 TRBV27 ASSLDGSSYNEQF
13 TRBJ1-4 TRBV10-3 AISAGEVTNEKLF
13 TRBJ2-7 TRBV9 ASSVGTSGAYEQY
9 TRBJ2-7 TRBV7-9 ASSTYYEQY
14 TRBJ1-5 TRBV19 ASSSLGPGTPQPQH
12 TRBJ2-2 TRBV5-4 ASSLTVNTGELF
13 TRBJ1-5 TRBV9 ASSVGGARDQPQH
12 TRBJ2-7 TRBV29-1 SVEDPQGHYEQY
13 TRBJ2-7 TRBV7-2 ASSLSPGALGEQY
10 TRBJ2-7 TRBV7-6 ASSLLWAEQY
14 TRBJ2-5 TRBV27 ASRGLAGGFGETQY
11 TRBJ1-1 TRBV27 ASRLGGNTEAF
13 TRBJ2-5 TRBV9 ASSPRGPSQETQY
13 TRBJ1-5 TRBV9 ASPTGFCGNQPQH
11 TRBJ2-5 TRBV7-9 ASRRGDKETQY
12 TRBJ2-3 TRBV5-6 ASSWDSYTDTQY
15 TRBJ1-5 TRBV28 ASSRAETKGYNQPQH
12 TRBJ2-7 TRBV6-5 ASSYRESSYEQY
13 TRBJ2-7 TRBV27 ASSPGSGSSYEQY
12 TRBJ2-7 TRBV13 ASSLGRGVDEQY
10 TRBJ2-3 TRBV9 ASSPYTDTQY
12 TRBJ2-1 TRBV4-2 ASSQGLADNEQF
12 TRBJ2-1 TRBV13 ASSLTGSYNEQF
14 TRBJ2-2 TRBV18 ASSPTGDRFTGELF
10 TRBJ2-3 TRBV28 ASSFAADTQY
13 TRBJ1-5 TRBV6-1 ASSDNIRLNQPQH
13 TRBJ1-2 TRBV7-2 ASSQGGTDPYGYT
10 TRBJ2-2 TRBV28 ASSPRGGQLF
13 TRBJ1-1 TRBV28 ASRPGTALNTEAF
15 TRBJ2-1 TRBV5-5 ASSLATSGRAWNEQF
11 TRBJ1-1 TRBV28 ASLHPMNTEAF
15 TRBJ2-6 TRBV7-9 ASSLQGGSSGANVLT
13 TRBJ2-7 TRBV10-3 AITRTGESSYEQY